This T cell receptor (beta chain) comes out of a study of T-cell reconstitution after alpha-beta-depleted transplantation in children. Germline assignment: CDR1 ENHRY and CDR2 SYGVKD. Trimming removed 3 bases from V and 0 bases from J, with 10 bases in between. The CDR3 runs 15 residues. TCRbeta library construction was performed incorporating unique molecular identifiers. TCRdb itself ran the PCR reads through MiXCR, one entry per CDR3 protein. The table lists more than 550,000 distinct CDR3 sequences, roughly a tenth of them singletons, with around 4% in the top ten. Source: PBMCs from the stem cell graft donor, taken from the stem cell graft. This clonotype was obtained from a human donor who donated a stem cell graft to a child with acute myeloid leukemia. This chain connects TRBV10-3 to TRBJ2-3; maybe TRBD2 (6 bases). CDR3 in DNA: TGTGCCATCAGTGACGGGGGTGACAGCACAGATACGCAGTATTTT. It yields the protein CAISDGGDSTDTQYF.